This T cell receptor (beta chain) derives from a study of yellow fever vaccine responses in identical twins. Notes on the study in general: It has been reported that, in twins, the vaccine T cell response seemed partly convergent and partly personalized.

The V gene end was trimmed by 1 base and the J gene end by 1 base; junction bases not matched to a gene: 5. Germline CDR1 is GTSNPN and CDR2 is SVGIG (reference sequence). This CDR3 has 15 amino acids. TCRdb used MiXCR to reprocess the RT-PCR reads, holding one entry per CDR3 protein. The sample holds about 12,000 distinct CDR3 sequences, 84% seen once. Regarding this clonotype: Its antigen is as yet unknown.

The sequence derives from a woman aged 18 to 35 who received the yellow fever vaccine. Specimen: T cells from blood (PBMCs), unsorted or a sorted subset (not recorded which), collected before or after yellow fever vaccination (not recorded which). The chain couples TRBV30 to TRBJ2-7, with 9 nucleotides matching TRBD2. As DNA, the CDR3 is TGTGCCTGGAGTGCCATGGGACTAGCATCCTACGAGCAGTACTTC. It translates to CAWSAMGLASYEQYF.